A selection of T cell receptor beta chains follows, all from one sample in a study of shared clonotypes between healthy human individuals. Some clones are missing from TCRdb's copy, which holds only in-frame ones; the method was immunoSEQ multiplex PCR. The table shows hundreds of thousands of clones, with roughly 83% occurring only once. Sample: PBMCs. The receptors were gathered from a woman in her thirties or forties in good health. Some clones in this sample may be carry-over from other donors' samples. Both conserved end residues are part of each CDR3. Each record gives: CDR3 length, V gene, J gene, D gene, clone size, CDR3 protein, CDR3 DNA. A D gene is named only where the DNA matches it firmly. Clone size appears in some rows only: once, few, many, or a class for an expanded clone.

17	TRBV30	TRBJ1-4	TRBD1	once	CAWSSLGQGRGFEKLFF	TGTGCCTGGAGTTCACTGGGACAGGGCAGGGGGTTTGAAAAACTGTTTTTT
14	TRBV5-4	TRBJ2-7	NA	few	CASSSRGMEYEQYF	TGTGCCAGCAGCTCGAGGGGGATGGAGTACGAGCAGTACTTC
11	TRBV20-1	TRBJ1-1	NA	NA	CSARGTLEAFF	TGCAGTGCTAGAGGGACCCTTGAAGCTTTCTTT
17	TRBV30	TRBJ2-2	TRBD2	NA	CAWSVIAGVANTGELFF	TGTGCCTGGAGTGTAATAGCGGGAGTGGCGAACACCGGGGAGCTGTTTTTT
13	TRBV11-2	TRBJ2-5	TRBD1	NA	CATGQGPRETQYF	TGTGCCACGGGACAGGGCCCCAGGGAGACCCAGTACTTC
14	TRBV18	TRBJ2-7	NA	NA	CASSPLDSSHEQYF	TGTGCCAGCTCACCGTTGGACAGCTCCCACGAGCAGTACTTC
14	TRBV11-2	TRBJ1-4	NA	few	CASSLITANEKLFF	TGTGCCAGCAGCTTAATTACCGCGAATGAAAAACTGTTTTTT
14	TRBV28	TRBJ2-7	TRBD1	NA	CASQRRQGSYEQYF	TGTGCCAGCCAGAGGCGACAGGGGTCCTACGAGCAGTACTTC
12	TRBV19	TRBJ1-1	NA	NA	CASSYLQGEAFF	TGTGCCAGTAGTTACTTGCAGGGGGAAGCTTTCTTT
14	TRBV28	TRBJ2-7	NA	NA	CASSLSPITYEQYF	TGTGCCAGCAGTTTGTCCCCGATTACCTACGAGCAGTACTTC
13	TRBV28	TRBJ1-2	NA	few	CASTERGEAGYTF	TGTGCCAGCACCGAACGGGGGGAAGCTGGCTACACCTTC
14	TRBV28	TRBJ2-3	NA	NA	CASSFVGSTDTQYF	TGTGCCAGCAGTTTTGTGGGAAGCACAGATACGCAGTATTTT
16	TRBV27	TRBJ2-1	TRBD2	NA	CASKTGTSGTYNEQFF	TGTGCCAGCAAGACCGGGACTAGCGGGACCTACAATGAGCAGTTCTTC
12	TRBV2	TRBJ1-1	NA	NA	CASSEQYTEAFF	TGTGCCAGCAGTGAACAGTACACTGAAGCTTTCTTT
17	TRBV28	TRBJ2-3	TRBD2	once	CASSPPGLAGGADTQYF	TGTGCCAGCAGTCCGCCCGGACTAGCGGGAGGGGCAGATACGCAGTATTTT
12	TRBV1	TRBJ2-6	NA	NA	CTAQSRANVLTF	TGCACCGCACAAAGTCGGGCCAACGTCCTGACTTTC
13	TRBV5-4	TRBJ2-1	NA	NA	CASTSRAAIEQFF	TGTGCCAGCACCTCACGCGCAGCTATTGAGCAGTTCTTC
13	TRBV19	TRBJ1-1	TRBD1	NA	CASSMGTGTEAFF	TGTGCCAGTAGTATGGGGACAGGAACTGAAGCTTTCTTT